This T cell receptor beta chain was documented in a study of shared clonotypes between healthy human individuals. The authors ran unsorted PBMC replicate PCRs on 250 to 350 ng DNA, 25,000 to 35,000 T cell genomes. The table came from immunoSEQ multiplex PCR; TCRdb's copy has only in-frame clones and leaves some out. Of roughly 500,000 clones in the sample, around 75% are singletons; the top ten hold less than 15%. In germline, CDR1 is KGHSH, CDR2 LQKENI. CDR3 size: 15 residues. The ends were cut back, 2 bases at V and 6 bases at J, with 16 bases in the middle. The sequencing input was PBMCs. V is TRBV18 and J is TRBJ1-2; D unresolved. The origin of this receptor is a woman aged 40 to 50 in good health. Some clones in this sample may be carry-over from other donors' samples. Here the CDR3 DNA reads TGTGCCAGCTCACCAAATTATGCCGAGTTGAATGGCTACACCTTC. Protein sequence: CASSPNYAELNGYTF.